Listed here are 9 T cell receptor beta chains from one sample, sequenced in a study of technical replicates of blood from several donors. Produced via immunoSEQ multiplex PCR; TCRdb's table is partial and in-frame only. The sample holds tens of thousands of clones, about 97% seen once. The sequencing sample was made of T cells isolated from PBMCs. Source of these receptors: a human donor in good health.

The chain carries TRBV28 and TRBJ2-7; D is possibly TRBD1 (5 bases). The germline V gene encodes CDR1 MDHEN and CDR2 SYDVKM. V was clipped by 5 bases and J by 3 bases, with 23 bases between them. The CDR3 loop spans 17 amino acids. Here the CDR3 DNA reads TGTGCCAGCAGTCAGACCCACCTACCTGACAGTTTCTACGAGCAGTACTTC. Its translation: CASSQTHLPDSFYEQYF.

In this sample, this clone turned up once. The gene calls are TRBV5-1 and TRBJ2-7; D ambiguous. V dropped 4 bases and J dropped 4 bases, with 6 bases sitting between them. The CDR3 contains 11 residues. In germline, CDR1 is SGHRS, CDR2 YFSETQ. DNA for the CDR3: TGCGCCAGCAGCACCGGGTACGAGCAGTACTTC. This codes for CASSTGYEQYF.

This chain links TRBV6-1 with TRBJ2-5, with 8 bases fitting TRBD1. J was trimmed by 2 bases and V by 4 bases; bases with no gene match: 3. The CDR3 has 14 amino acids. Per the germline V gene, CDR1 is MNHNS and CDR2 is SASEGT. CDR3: CASSGGTGQETQYF. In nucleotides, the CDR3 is TGTGCCAGCAGTGGGGGGACAGGTCAAGAGACCCAGTACTTC.

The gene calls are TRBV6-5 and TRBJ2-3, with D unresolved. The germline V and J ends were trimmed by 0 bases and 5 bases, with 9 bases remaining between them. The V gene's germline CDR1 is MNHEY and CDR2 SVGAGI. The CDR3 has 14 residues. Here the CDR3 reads CASSYSPEEDTQYF. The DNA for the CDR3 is TGTGCCAGCAGTTACTCACCAGAGGAAGATACGCAGTATTTT.

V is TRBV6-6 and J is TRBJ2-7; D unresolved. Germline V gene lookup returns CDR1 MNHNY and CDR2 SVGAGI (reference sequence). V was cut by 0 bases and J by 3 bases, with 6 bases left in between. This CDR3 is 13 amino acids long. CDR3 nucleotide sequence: TGTGCCAGCAGTTACTCCCCCCTCTACGAGCAGTACTTC. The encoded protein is CASSYSPLYEQYF.

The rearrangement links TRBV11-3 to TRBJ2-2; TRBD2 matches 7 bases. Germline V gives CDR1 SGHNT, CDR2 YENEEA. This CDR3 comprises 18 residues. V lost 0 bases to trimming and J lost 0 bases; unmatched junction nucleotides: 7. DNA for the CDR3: TGTGCCAGCAGCTTAGATCATGTAGGACTAGCGAACACCGGGGAGCTGTTTTTT. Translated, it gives CASSLDHVGLANTGELFF.

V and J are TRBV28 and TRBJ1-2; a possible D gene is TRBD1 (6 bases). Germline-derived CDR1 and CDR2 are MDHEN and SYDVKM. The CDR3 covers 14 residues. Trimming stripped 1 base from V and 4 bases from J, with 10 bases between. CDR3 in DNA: TGTGCCAGCAGTTTATCCTCGGACAGCTATGGCTACACCTTC. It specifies CASSLSSDSYGYTF.

CDR3 residues: CASSLLDNLLMNTEAFF. CDR3 sequence (DNA): TGTGCCAGCAGCTTATTAGACAACCTACTTATGAACACTGAAGCTTTCTTT. The J gene is TRBJ1-1, the V gene TRBV7-9; D ambiguous. Looked up from germline, CDR1 is SEHNR and CDR2 is FQNEAQ (reference sequence). This CDR3 spans 17 amino acids. V lost 2 bases and J lost 0, with 16 bases in between.

CDR3 sequence reads: CASSLLRTGTYNTEAFF. CDR3 bases: TGCGCCAGCAGCTTGCTGAGGACAGGGACTTATAACACTGAAGCTTTCTTT. The J gene is TRBJ1-1, the V gene TRBV5-1; 8 bases are a match to TRBD1. Germline loops: CDR1 SGHRS, CDR2 YFSETQ. The CDR3 length is 17 residues. Trimming cost V 1 base and J 2 bases; bases outside gene matches: 10.